The 15 T cell receptor beta chains presented below share a single source sample, sequenced in a study of cytomegalovirus exposure and HLA in healthy donors. This PCR relied on a set of 60 Vbeta primers and 13 Jbeta primers. The data were produced by immunoSEQ multiplex PCR, yet TCRdb's version contains in-frame clones alone and is incomplete. The repertoire includes more than 130,000 clones, roughly 79% of them detected once, and 2.8% sits in the top ten. The sample taken for sequencing was PBMCs. These receptors originate from a male donor in good health and CMV-seronegative.

The rearrangement links TRBV5-1 to TRBJ1-2; TRBD1 agrees at 9 bases. The germline V gene encodes CDR1 SGHRS and CDR2 YFSETQ. Trimming at V came to 7 bases and at J to 8 bases, leaving 9 bases not matched to a gene. The CDR3 is 13 amino acids. The CDR3 here is CASGTQGAQGYTF. The CDR3 region has the DNA TGCGCCAGCGGTACACAGGGGGCGCAGGGCTACACCTTC.

CDR3 residues: CASSLAPAGVTLYTQYF. CDR3 DNA sequence: TGTGCCAGCAGCTTAGCTCCAGCGGGGGTCACTCTCTATACGCAGTATTTT. V is TRBV7-8 and J is TRBJ2-3; TRBD2 matches 8 bases. V was clipped by 0 bases and J by 7 bases; unmatched bases: 12. Germline assignment: CDR1 SGHVS and CDR2 FQNEAQ. The CDR3 sequence is 17 residues long.

J is TRBJ2-7 and V is TRBV19; TRBD1 matches 9 bases. This CDR3 comprises 15 residues. The V gene's germline CDR1 is LNHDA and CDR2 SQIVND (reference sequence). V gave up 5 bases and J gave up 6 bases; unmatched junction bases: 11. This CDR3 is CASSPRTGALSEQYF. DNA for the CDR3: TGTGCCAGTAGTCCCCGGACAGGGGCATTAAGCGAGCAGTACTTC.

This clone was observed a handful of times. V is TRBV4-1 and J is TRBJ2-1, with a tentative D call TRBD2 (6 bases). Trimming removed 1 base from V and 2 bases from J, with 12 bases in between. Germline V gene sequence: CDR1 MGHRA, CDR2 YSYEKL. This CDR3 has 16 residues. CDR3 nucleotide sequence: TGCGCCAGCAGCCAAGGAACGGGAGTCGCCTACAATGAGCAGTTCTTC. It encodes CASSQGTGVAYNEQFF.

V is TRBV9 and J is TRBJ1-1; D uncertain. The CDR3 length is 14 residues. V lost 3 bases, J lost 1 base, and 10 bases lay in between. Germline CDR1 reads SGDLS; CDR2 reads YYNGEE. In DNA, the CDR3 is TGTGCCAGCAGCGCCAAAAACAGGAACACTGAAGCTTTCTTT. As protein: CASSAKNRNTEAFF.

This sequence joins TRBV27 and TRBJ2-1; TRBD1 agrees at 8 bases. Looked up from germline, CDR1 is MNHEY and CDR2 is SMNVEV (reference sequence). The CDR3 has 15 residues. V shed 4 bases and J 9 bases; nucleotides not matched to a gene: 11. Here the CDR3 reads CASSSQGANGIEQFF. Here the CDR3 DNA reads TGTGCCAGCAGTTCCCAGGGGGCGAATGGGATTGAGCAGTTCTTC.

This clone was seen a single time. The CDR3, as DNA: TGTGCCATCAGCCCTAGGGGCCAGTTGAACACCGGGGAGCTGTTTTTT. Protein product: CAISPRGQLNTGELFF. J is TRBJ2-2 and V is TRBV10-3; D possibly corresponds to TRBD1 (5 bases). V was cut by 6 bases and J by 1 base, with 15 bases left in between. The CDR3 spans 16 residues. Germline lookup yields CDR1 ENHRY and CDR2 SYGVKD.

The chain employs TRBV9 and TRBJ2-1, with a weak D call TRBD2 (6 bases). The CDR3 totals 13 residues. Germline-derived CDR1 and CDR2 are SGDLS and YYNGEE. The ends were cut back, 4 bases at V and 9 bases at J, with 14 bases in the middle. CDR3 DNA sequence: TGTGCCAGCAGCTTCGAGACTAGACGTGAGCAGTTCTTC. As protein: CASSFETRREQFF.

The chain couples TRBV10-3 to TRBJ2-1, with a tentative D call TRBD1 (5 bases). The germline CDR1 and CDR2 sequences are ENHRY and SYGVKD. Trimming shortened V by 2 bases and J by 3 bases, and 14 bases separated the two germline ends. CDR3 length equals 16 residues. The DNA for the CDR3 is TGTGCCATCAGTGAGCCCCCAGGGAAAAACTACAATGAGCAGTTCTTC. This codes for CAISEPPGKNYNEQFF.

This clone came up once. This sequence joins TRBV14 and TRBJ2-7; D might be TRBD2 (5 bases). Germline CDR1 and CDR2: SGHDN and FVKESK. Trimming shortened V by 4 bases and J by 2 bases, and 12 bases separated the two germline ends. The CDR3 length is 14 residues. CDR3 coding DNA: TGTGCCAGCAGCCGCACGGGGAGAGCCTACGAGCAGTACTTC. Protein sequence: CASSRTGRAYEQYF.

The J gene is TRBJ2-1, the V gene TRBV5-1; D possibly corresponds to TRBD1 (6 bases). Per germline, CDR1 SGHRS and CDR2 YFSETQ. V lost 8 bases, J lost 7 bases, and 13 bases lay in between. This CDR3 region has 12 residues. CDR3: CASSRGLNEQFF. For the CDR3, the DNA is TGCGCCAGTAGCAGGGGATTAAATGAGCAGTTCTTC.

The V call is TRBV30, the J call TRBJ2-3, with TRBD1 matching over 7 bases. Looked up from germline, CDR1 is GTSNPN and CDR2 is SVGIG (reference sequence). V dropped 0 bases and J dropped 2; count of bases not matched to a gene: 5. The CDR3 totals 15 residues. CDR3 DNA sequence: TGTGCCTGGAGTGTAAGGACAGGAAACACAGATACGCAGTATTTT. Translating gives CAWSVRTGNTDTQYF.

This clone was seen more than once but under ten times. The V and J genes are TRBV27 and TRBJ2-7; the D gene is possibly TRBD1 (6 bases). V was shortened by 7 bases and J by 1 base, with 11 bases between the two germline ends. The CDR3 is 13 amino acids. The germline gives CDR1 MNHEY, CDR2 SMNVEV (reference sequence). In DNA form, the CDR3 reads TGTGCCAGCAATCTACAGGGTTCCTACGAGCAGTACTTC. It codes for CASNLQGSYEQYF.

The chain has TRBV7-2 and TRBJ2-5, with TRBD1 matching 9 bases. There are 15 residues in the CDR3. The J segment lost 5 bases and the V segment lost 1 base, leaving 5 bases of the junction unmatched. Germline V gene lookup returns CDR1 SGHTA and CDR2 FQGNSA. CDR3 protein: CASSLVDRGGETQYF. CDR3 DNA: TGTGCCAGCAGCTTAGTGGACAGGGGTGGGGAGACCCAGTACTTC. The whole variable domain, filled in from reference TRBV7-2 and TRBJ2-5, reads GAGVSQSPSNKVTEKGKDVELRCDPISGHTALYWYRQSLGQGLEFLIYFQGNSAPDKSGLPSDRFSAERTGGSVSTLTIQRTQQEDSAVYLCASSLVDRGGETQYFGPGTRLLVL.

J is TRBJ2-2 and V is TRBV4-1; weak D call: TRBD2 (5 bases). CDR1 and CDR2 from the germline V gene are MGHRA and YSYEKL. The CDR3 sequence is 14 residues long. Trimming removed 1 base at V and 5 bases at J, with 8 bases between. The CDR3 coding sequence is TGCGCCAGCAGCCAAGTGAGGGAAACCGGGGAGCTGTTTTTT. This gives the protein CASSQVRETGELFF.